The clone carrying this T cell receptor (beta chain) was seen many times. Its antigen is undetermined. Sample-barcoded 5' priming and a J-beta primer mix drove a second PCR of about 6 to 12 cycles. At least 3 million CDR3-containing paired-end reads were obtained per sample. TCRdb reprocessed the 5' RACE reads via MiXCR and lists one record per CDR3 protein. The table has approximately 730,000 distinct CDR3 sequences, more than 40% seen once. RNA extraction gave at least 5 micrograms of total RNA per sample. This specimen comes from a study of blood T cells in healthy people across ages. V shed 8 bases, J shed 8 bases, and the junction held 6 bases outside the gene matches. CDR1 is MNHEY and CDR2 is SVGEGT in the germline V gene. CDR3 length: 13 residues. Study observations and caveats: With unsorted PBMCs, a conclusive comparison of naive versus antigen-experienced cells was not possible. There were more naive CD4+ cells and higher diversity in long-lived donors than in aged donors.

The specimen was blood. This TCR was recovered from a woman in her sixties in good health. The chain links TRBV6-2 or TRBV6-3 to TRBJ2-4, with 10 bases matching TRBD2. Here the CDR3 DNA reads TGTGCCAGCCTGACTAGCGGGTCGTACATTCAGTACTTC. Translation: CASLTSGSYIQYF.